The entry below describes one TCR beta chain. The sample comes from a study of blood T cell repertoires in COVID-19. Study-wide context: Donors in the United States, Italy and Spain gave samples during acute or convalescent COVID-19.

Profiling relied on immunoSEQ multiplex PCR, and the TCRdb table lists in-frame clones only, not all of them. This table holds around 200,000 clones, around 82% found once. CDR1 and CDR2 (germline): LNHDA, SQIVND (reference sequence). The CDR3 runs to 13 residues. V was shortened by 7 bases and J by 1 base, with 8 bases between the two germline ends. Sample: peripheral blood. The sequence derives from a woman in her thirties or forties with active or convalescent COVID-19. The chain employs TRBV19 and TRBJ1-5; D ambiguous. CDR3 nucleotides: TGTGCCAGTACCTATGTAAGCAATCAGCCCCAGCATTTT. The encoded protein is CASTYVSNQPQHF. The variable domain in full, completed from reference TRBV19 and TRBJ1-5, reads DGGITQSPKYLFRKEGQNVTLSCEQNLNHDAMYWYRQDPGQGLRLIYYSQIVNDFQKGDIAEGYSVSREKKESFPLTVTSAQKNPTAFYLCASTYVSNQPQHFGDGTRLSIL.